This is a list of T cell receptor beta chains from one sample in a study of T-cell reconstitution after alpha-beta-depleted transplantation in children. TCRdb analysed the PCR reads with MiXCR anew, one entry per CDR3 protein. The sample lists a few hundred thousand distinct CDR3 sequences, about a tenth occurring once. Specimen: PBMCs, collected before TCRalphabeta/CD19-depleted stem cell transplant. The receptors shown here come from a child under three years old with acute myeloid leukemia, due to receive a stem cell transplant. Each CDR3 is given with its conserved first and last residue. The order of the fields is V gene, J gene, CDR3 protein.

TRBV2	TRBJ2-2	CASSEVGAWGTGELFF
TRBV10-3	TRBJ2-3	CAIAVGRGGYHTDTQYF
TRBV28	TRBJ2-4	CATLGVAKNIQYF
TRBV6-2/TRBV6-3	TRBJ1-5	CASSPWDRVNQPQHF
TRBV10-2	TRBJ2-3	CASSVAGSTDTQYF
TRBV23-1	TRBJ2-7	CASSQSDHEQYF
TRBV5-1	TRBJ1-1	CASSLAPQNTEAFF
TRBV20-1	TRBJ2-5	CSAPRDTQETQYF
TRBV6-2/TRBV6-3	TRBJ2-1	CASSLAGGTDEQFF
TRBV28	TRBJ2-6	CASRRDRDPSGANVLTF
TRBV27	TRBJ1-1	CASSPTSGGHAFF
TRBV7-8	TRBJ1-1	CASRLGAGRAITEAFF
TRBV15	TRBJ2-3	CATSRDGTSGSGTQYF
TRBV9	TRBJ1-1	CASSGYLGDTEAFF
TRBV27	TRBJ1-2	CASSLIGTPESLGYTF
TRBV28	TRBJ2-2	CASSSRANTGELFF
TRBV20-1	TRBJ2-2	CSARVERGRTGELFF
TRBV20-1	TRBJ1-1	CSARDRLNTEAFF
TRBV10-3	TRBJ2-2	CAIEPGPGQGQTGELFF
TRBV6-1	TRBJ2-1	CASRETGLVTGNEQFF
TRBV20-1	TRBJ2-1	CSVRGLAGLNEQFF
TRBV4-1	TRBJ1-4	CASSPRRDRTNEKLFF
TRBV7-2	TRBJ1-2	CASSLVGQGAYGYTF
TRBV5-1	TRBJ1-1	CASSIGTQGAEAFF
TRBV6-5	TRBJ1-2	CASSLGQGADAGGYTF
TRBV14	TRBJ2-5	CASSPPGSTKGTQYF
TRBV20-1	TRBJ2-5	CSAREMGLAGEETQYF
TRBV11-1	TRBJ2-4	CASSLGGLTVKNIQYF
TRBV20-1	TRBJ2-7	CSARDGRGFYEQYF
TRBV12-3/TRBV12-4	TRBJ2-7	CASSFGLLAGGYEQYF
TRBV7-9	TRBJ1-2	CASSFSGTGGGYTF
TRBV7-2	TRBJ2-1	CASSLRTGVNNEQFF
TRBV11-3	TRBJ1-1	CASSSGHTMNTEAFF
TRBV27	TRBJ2-7	CASSPRTGLAGDYEQYF
TRBV3-1	TRBJ1-2	CASSQDTGMGYGYTF
TRBV12-3/TRBV12-4	TRBJ1-1	CASTLGTANTEAFF
TRBV12-3/TRBV12-4	TRBJ2-2	CASIPGAVTSRLGELFF
TRBV20-1	TRBJ2-1	CSAGETYNEQFF
TRBV28	TRBJ2-1	CASSLPLPKNEQFF
TRBV12-3/TRBV12-4	TRBJ1-3	CASSLWHSESSGNTIYF
TRBV28	TRBJ1-1	CASSVTGGANTEAFF
TRBV11-3	TRBJ2-1	CASSLRQGADEQFF
TRBV30	TRBJ1-1	CAWKRWEVGTEAFF
TRBV12-3/TRBV12-4	TRBJ2-3	CASSPPLTGDTQYF
TRBV5-6	TRBJ2-3	CASTPSGLTDTLYF
TRBV5-1	TRBJ2-1	CASRSQLNNEQFF
TRBV27	TRBJ2-1	CASMRLAGGGSYNEQFF
TRBV3-1	TRBJ2-1	CASSPRLAGAYYNEQFF